Presented here are 21 T cell receptor beta chains from one specimen sequenced in a study of T cells in Graves' hyperthyroidism and ophthalmopathy. RNA transcripts were the template for amplifying TCR beta CDR3 regions. Researchers ran a first-round RT-PCR on the TCR CDR3 using the HTBI primer set. TCRdb called the multiplex PCR reads again in MiXCR, with one record for every CDR3 protein. The sample consists of under 400,000 distinct CDR3 sequences, 15% to 20% of them appearing once. Material: blood. Receptors were obtained from a man aged 25 to 45 with Graves' hyperthyroidism.

In DNA, the CDR3 is TGTGCCAGCAGCCCCAGACTTACCTACGAGCAGTACTTC. This gives the protein CASSPRLTYEQYF. V usage is TRBV3-1 and J usage is TRBJ2-7; D gene ambiguous. CDR1 is LGHDT, CDR2 YNNKEL, per germline (reference sequence). CDR3 size: 13 residues. V lost 4 bases, J lost 2 bases, and 9 bases lay in between.

This clonotype has at least ten counts. This chain joins TRBV28 and TRBJ1-1; 9 bases are a match to TRBD1. From germline, CDR1 is MDHEN and CDR2 SYDVKM. Trimming cost V 7 bases and J 2 bases; bases outside gene matches: 8. The CDR3 is 15 amino acids. CDR3 nucleotides: TGTGCCAGCAACCTGGGACAGGGATTAAACACTGAAGCTTTCTTT. Its protein product is CASNLGQGLNTEAFF.

This clonotype was found many times. The chain combines TRBV28 with TRBJ2-1; 11 nucleotides line up with TRBD2. CDR3 size: 18 residues. V gave up 7 bases and J gave up 5 bases; unmatched junction bases: 16. Germline V gives CDR1 MDHEN, CDR2 SYDVKM. The CDR3 DNA reads as TGTGCCAGCAACGTATGGGGACTAGCGGTTCCTCCGGACAATGAGCAGTTCTTC. Protein product: CASNVWGLAVPPDNEQFF.

This clonotype has a count of ten or more. This rearrangement joins TRBV2 to TRBJ2-1; 8 bases align to TRBD2. The junction had 8 bases not matched to a gene; V was cut back by 6 bases and J by 4 bases. From germline, CDR1 is SNHLY and CDR2 FYNNEI. The CDR3 spans 15 residues. The CDR3 spells CASRPGTSGYNEQFF. CDR3 in DNA: TGTGCCAGCAGGCCCGGGACTAGTGGGTACAATGAGCAGTTCTTC.

The V call is TRBV27, the J call TRBJ1-5; D not resolved. This CDR3 comprises 12 residues. Trimming removed 6 bases from V and 4 bases from J, with 7 bases in between. Per the germline V gene, CDR1 is MNHEY and CDR2 is SMNVEV (reference sequence). CDR3 loop: CASRAGNQPQHF. CDR3 bases: TGTGCCAGCAGGGCTGGGAATCAGCCCCAGCATTTT.

DNA for the CDR3: TGTGCCAGCAGATACGAGGGGTTAGGGGAGCAGTACTTC. Its protein product is CASRYEGLGEQYF. The chain carries TRBV11-2 and TRBJ2-7; D possibly uses TRBD1 or TRBD2 (5 bases each). Germline assignment: CDR1 SGHAT and CDR2 FQNNGV. The CDR3 is 13 residues long. The V end lost 6 bases, the J end lost 7 bases, and 16 bases lay between the germline ends. The whole variable domain, remainder taken from reference TRBV11-2 and TRBJ2-7, is EAGVAQSPRYKIIEKRQSVAFWCNPISGHATLYWYQQILGQGPKLLIQFQNNGVVDDSQLPKDRFSAERLKGVDSTLKIQPAKLEDSAVYLCASRYEGLGEQYFGPGTRLTVT.

This clonotype was picked up many times. This chain connects TRBV6-1 to TRBJ2-2; a possible D gene is TRBD1 (5 bases). Germline V gene data show CDR1 as MNHNS and CDR2 as SASEGT. The CDR3 runs to 12 residues. Trimming took 8 bases from V and 7 from J, leaving 11 bases between them. CDR3 DNA sequence: TGTGCCAGCGGGGAAGGGGTCGGGGAGCTGTTTTTT. Its translation: CASGEGVGELFF.

This clonotype appeared a few times. The J gene is TRBJ2-3, the V gene TRBV19, with D perhaps being TRBD1 or TRBD2 (5 bases each). Per germline, CDR1 LNHDA and CDR2 SQIVND (reference sequence). The CDR3 has 14 amino acids. Trimming left V 1 base short and J 6 bases short, with 11 bases between. CDR3: CASSIGGNEDTQYF. CDR3 in DNA: TGTGCCAGTAGTATAGGGGGGAATGAGGATACGCAGTATTTT.

This clonotype was counted many times. The chain carries TRBV3-1 and TRBJ2-1; no reliable D call. The CDR3 has 14 amino acids. The germline CDR1 and CDR2 sequences are LGHDT and YNNKEL (reference sequence). Trimming took off 0 bases at V and 5 bases at J, with 8 bases between the two ends. As DNA, the CDR3 is TGTGCCAGCAGCCAAGATCCCAGCCACAATGAGCAGTTCTTC. It translates to CASSQDPSHNEQFF.

This clonotype has a count of ten or more. This sequence joins TRBV20-1 and TRBJ2-3, with 10 bases aligning to TRBD2. The ends lost 6 bases at V and 3 bases at J; junction bases unmatched: 6. The germline CDR1 and CDR2 sequences are DFQATT and SNEGSKA (reference sequence). The CDR3 is made up of 14 amino acids. This CDR3 is CSAFASGRTDTQYF. CDR3 bases: TGCAGTGCCTTCGCTAGCGGGAGAACAGATACGCAGTATTTT.

This clonotype was seen ten or more times. The chain recombines TRBV12-3 or TRBV12-4 with TRBJ2-3; TRBD1 agrees at 7 bases. This CDR3 is 14 amino acids long. Trimming removed 6 bases from V and 9 bases from J; junction bases left unmatched: 12. The CDR3 is CASRRQGMGATQYF. The CDR3 nucleotides are TGTGCCAGCAGGCGACAGGGTATGGGGGCAACGCAGTATTTT.

This clonotype has ten or more counts. This chain joins TRBV2 and TRBJ2-7, with a possible D match to TRBD1 (5 bases). CDR1 SNHLY and CDR2 FYNNEI come from the germline V gene. This CDR3 has 12 residues. With 4 bases removed from V and 6 bases from J, the gap between germline ends came to 10 bases. The CDR3 here is CASSVSGSEQYF. The DNA of the CDR3 is TGTGCCAGCAGTGTCTCAGGGTCCGAGCAGTACTTC.

The table lists this clonotype with many counts. The chain joins TRBV30 to TRBJ2-5, with 9 positions matching TRBD1. Trimming took 5 bases from V and 2 from J; bases not matched to a gene: 0. The CDR3 consists of 12 residues. Looked up from germline, CDR1 is GTSNPN and CDR2 is SVGIG (reference sequence). As DNA, the CDR3 is TGTGCCTGGGACAGGGGGCAAGAGACCCAGTACTTC. Amino acid sequence: CAWDRGQETQYF.

The rearrangement joins TRBV29-1 to TRBJ2-7; the match to TRBD2 covers 12 bases. Per germline, CDR1 SQVTM and CDR2 ANQGSEA. Unmatched junction bases numbered 9, after V lost 5 bases and J lost 4 bases. There are 15 residues in the CDR3. The CDR3 region is CSVRGPLAGGYEQYF. CDR3 coding DNA: TGCAGCGTTCGTGGCCCCCTAGCGGGAGGGTACGAGCAGTACTTC.

This clonotype was counted between two and nine times. The chain carries TRBV11-3 and TRBJ2-3; possible D gene TRBD2, 5 bases. The V and J ends lost 3 bases and 3 bases respectively, with 19 bases between them. The CDR3 spans 17 residues. Germline V gene sequence: CDR1 SGHNT, CDR2 YENEEA. In DNA form, the CDR3 reads TGTGCCAGCAGCTTTGGAAGGGCAGAGGGAACGACAGATACGCAGTATTTT. Its protein product is CASSFGRAEGTTDTQYF.

Ten or more counts support this clonotype. The genes are TRBV11-1 and TRBJ2-1; D is unresolved. CDR3 length: 16 amino acids. Germline V gives CDR1 SGHAT, CDR2 FQDESV (reference sequence). The ends were cut back, 2 bases at V and 0 bases at J, with 11 bases in the middle. The CDR3 bases are TGTGCCAGCAGCTTACACTCCTTGAGCTCCTACAATGAGCAGTTCTTC. It encodes CASSLHSLSSYNEQFF.

This clonotype appeared a few times. The chain carries TRBV6-1 and TRBJ1-5, with 7 positions matching TRBD1. Germline trimming cut 6 bases from V and 0 bases from J; bases unmatched to any gene: 20. The V gene's germline CDR1 is MNHNS and CDR2 SASEGT. CDR3 size: 20 residues. In DNA form, the CDR3 reads TGTGCCAGCAGCAGCGCGGGGATTTTGACAGGGCTTTATAGCAATCAGCCCCAGCATTTT. Its translation is CASSSAGILTGLYSNQPQHF.

This rearrangement joins TRBV30 to TRBJ2-3; D not resolved. CDR1 is GTSNPN, CDR2 SVGIG, per germline (reference sequence). V was pared by 1 base and J by 4 bases, with 15 bases between. CDR3 length equals 15 residues. In DNA, the CDR3 is TGTGCCTGGAGTGCTCGGAAAAGACAATCAGATACGCAGTATTTT. Its protein product is CAWSARKRQSDTQYF.

Many counts were recorded for this clonotype. The gene calls are TRBV7-2 and TRBJ2-7; 8 nucleotides agree with TRBD1. V lost 5 bases, J lost 2 bases, and 5 bases stayed unmatched. This CDR3 has 14 amino acids. Germline V gene lookup returns CDR1 SGHTA and CDR2 FQGNSA. The CDR3 DNA is TGTGCCAGCAGCCTGAGACAGGGGCCCTACGAGCAGTACTTC. It translates to CASSLRQGPYEQYF.

The chain combines TRBV6-1 with TRBJ2-5; no reliable D call. The V end was cut by 5 bases, the J end by 5 bases, with 15 bases between. The germline V gene has CDR1 MNHNS and CDR2 SASEGT. CDR3 length equals 14 residues. The CDR3 DNA sequence: TGTGCCAGCAGTCCTCAAGGAGCCTGGGAGACCCAGTACTTC. This codes for CASSPQGAWETQYF.

Worth noting for this clonotype: At one boundary the junction diverges from the germline segment, which might be a read error. The chain recombines TRBV6-5 with TRBJ2-2; D could derive from TRBD1 or TRBD2 (5 bases each). The CDR3 has 12 amino acids. Germline CDR1 reads MNHEY; CDR2 reads SVGAGI. The CDR3 bases are TGTGCCAGCAGTTTGACAGCCGGGGAACTGTTTTTT. This codes for CASSLTAGELFF.